The following is a T cell receptor (beta chain) sequence with its context. What it binds is not known. The data derive from a study of shared clonotypes between healthy human individuals. Whole-study results and caveats: The study's rarefaction showed incomplete sorted-subset sequencing despite large depth.

The junction had 6 bases not matched to a gene; V was cut back by 8 bases and J by 8 bases. Germline loops: CDR1 KGHSH, CDR2 LQKENI. CDR3 length: 13 residues. Healthy HIV-negative adults without recent acute infections or vaccinations served as donors. Subsets obtained from CD4+ cells comprised CD45RA+ naive and CD45RA-negative memory cells. The study ran the assay at deep level. Profiling relied on immunoSEQ multiplex PCR, and the TCRdb table lists in-frame clones only, not all of them. The repertoire has about 980,000 clones, over 60% of them found once; the top ten carry roughly 1.5%. This clonotype was sampled from a man between 18 and 29 years old in good health. V and J are TRBV18 and TRBJ2-1; 10 bases line up with TRBD1. Input material: memory CD4+ T cells sorted from blood. The subset: CD45RA-negative fraction. This CDR3 is CASQGQGSDEQFF. The CDR3 DNA follows: TGTGCCAGCCAGGGACAGGGGTCTGATGAGCAGTTCTTC.